The clone carrying this TCR beta chain has ten or more counts. Germline lookup yields CDR1 SEHNR and CDR2 FQNEAQ (reference sequence). The length of the CDR3 is 13 residues. Germline trimming cut 7 bases from V and 2 bases from J; bases unmatched to any gene: 4. One entry per CDR3 protein results from TCRdb running MiXCR on the RT-PCR reads. The sample has about 700,000 distinct CDR3 sequences, about 14% seen once. This chain links TRBV7-9 with TRBJ2-5; 7 bases line up with TRBD2. This receptor was obtained from a female donor in good health, serving as a healthy control. What was sequenced was memory CD4+ T cells from blood. CDR3 amino acids: CASTEAGQETQYF. The CDR3 coding sequence is TGTGCCAGCACCGAAGCGGGACAAGAGACCCAGTACTTC. The whole variable domain, remainder taken from reference TRBV7-9 and TRBJ2-5, is DTGVSQNPRHKITKRGQNVTFRCDPISEHNRLYWYRQTLGQGPEFLTYFQNEAQLEKSRLLSDRFSAERPKGSFSTLEIQRTEQGDSAMYLCASTEAGQETQYFGPGTRLLVL.